A single T cell receptor beta chain is shown here with its context. Its antigen is currently unknown. The table came from immunoSEQ multiplex PCR; TCRdb's copy has only in-frame clones and leaves some out. The sample lists 60,000 to 85,000 clones, over 70% occurring once. Anyone with autoimmune disease history or systemic immunosuppression was excluded. Trimming at V came to 4 bases and at J to 8 bases, leaving 9 bases not matched to a gene. The germline gives CDR1 SGHAT, CDR2 FQNNGV. The CDR3 is 15 amino acids. These data are taken from a study of OX40 agonist ivuxolimab in advanced cancers. About the study: Dose-escalation subjects each had hepatocellular carcinoma, melanoma, renal cell or head and neck cancer. Study outcomes and limitations: Patients who responded partially at 0.1-3.0 mg/kg showed clonal expansion ranking among the lowest.

This sequence was found in an adult with an advanced solid tumor such as melanoma, head and neck, liver or kidney cancer. This chain uses TRBV11-2 with TRBJ1-2; 11 bases fit TRBD1. The sample was CD4+ or CD8+ T cells sorted from blood, taken in a trial of the OX40 agonist ivuxolimab. The DNA of the CDR3 is TGTGCCAGCAGCTCCGGACAGGGGGCTCACTTGGGCTACACCTTC. Its protein product is CASSSGQGAHLGYTF.